These 18 T cell receptor beta chains share one sample of origin, sequenced in a study of post-analysis software for immune sequencing data. General study findings and limits: Five TRBV segments, TRBV5-6, TRBV5-1 and TRBV20-1 among them, were found more frequent in patients than controls.

Carried by the TCR beta cDNA libraries were unique molecular identifiers. MiXCR, run by TCRdb on the PCR reads, gives a single entry per CDR3 protein. The sample includes about 200,000 distinct CDR3 sequences, 25% to 30% of them seen just once. What these receptors recognize is not known. Sequenced input: blood. The receptors were sampled from a girl between 2 and 17 years old with multiple sclerosis.

In the case of this clonotype: Relative to the germline gene, one junction end is altered; a read error may explain this. The J gene is TRBJ2-1, the V gene TRBV20-1; no reliable D call. CDR1 and CDR2 from the germline V gene are DFQATT and SNEGSKA (reference sequence). The CDR3 loop spans 15 amino acids. CDR3 coding DNA: TGTAGTGCTAGAGGTCCAGCCGAAAAATACGATGAGCAGTTCTTC. It codes for CSARGPAEKYDEQFF.

This clonotype was detected only a few times. The chain is built from TRBV20-1 and TRBJ2-1; 12 bases align to TRBD2. The CDR3 totals 16 residues. CDR1 and CDR2 from the germline V gene are DFQATT and SNEGSKA (reference sequence). After removal of 0 bases from V and 6 bases from J, the junction contained 6 bases not matched to a gene. Here the CDR3 reads CSARDPGLAGPNEQFF. The CDR3 nucleotides read TGCAGTGCTAGAGATCCCGGACTAGCGGGGCCCAATGAGCAGTTCTTC.

A few counts support this clonotype. The V gene is TRBV7-3, the J gene TRBJ1-6, with no clear D. The V end was cut by 3 bases, the J end by 6 bases, with 15 bases between. The CDR3 consists of 16 residues. CDR1 is SGHTA, CDR2 FQGTGA, per germline. In DNA, the CDR3 is TGTGCCAGCAGCTTTGGGTCGAAGGGAAGTAATTCACCCCTCCACTTT. The encoded protein is CASSFGSKGSNSPLHF.

There are many counts of this clonotype. This chain uses TRBV10-3 with TRBJ1-2; no reliable D call. Germline V gene lookup returns CDR1 ENHRY and CDR2 SYGVKD. CDR3 length equals 15 residues. Trimming took off 0 bases at V and 0 bases at J, with 8 bases between the two ends. For the CDR3, the DNA is TGTGCCATCAGTGAGTCGAGCGGGACTAACTATGGCTACACCTTC. This codes for CAISESSGTNYGYTF.

This clonotype was recorded a few times. CDR3: CASSHPHLGQETQYF. In DNA, the CDR3 is TGTGCCAGCAGCCACCCTCATCTTGGGCAAGAGACCCAGTACTTC. This chain joins TRBV14 and TRBJ2-5; D remains unclear. This CDR3 comprises 15 residues. Trimming stripped 3 bases from V and 2 bases from J, with 13 bases between. The germline V gene has CDR1 SGHDN and CDR2 FVKESK.

The chain combines TRBV28 with TRBJ2-2; D may be TRBD2 (5 bases). This CDR3 contains 14 residues. The germline V gene has CDR1 MDHEN and CDR2 SYDVKM. V lost 2 bases and J lost 2, with 6 bases in between. CDR3 nucleotide sequence: TGTGCCAGCAGTTTAGAGGGCAACACCGGGGAGCTGTTTTTT. Protein: CASSLEGNTGELFF. Complete variable domain (other parts from reference TRBV28 and TRBJ2-2): DVKVTQSSRYLVKRTGEKVFLECVQDMDHENMFWYRQDPGLGLRLIYFSYDVKMKEKGDIPEGYSVSREKKERFSLILESASTNQTSMYLCASSLEGNTGELFFGEGSRLTVL.

The V gene is TRBV4-2, the J gene TRBJ2-7, with D unresolved. Trimming left V 5 bases short and J 2 bases short, with 7 bases between. Germline V gives CDR1 LGHNA, CDR2 YNFKEQ. This CDR3 contains 12 residues. This CDR3 reads CASSRTPYEQYF. In DNA form, the CDR3 reads TGTGCCAGCAGCAGGACCCCCTACGAGCAGTACTTC.

This clonotype was seen repeatedly, ten times or more. J is TRBJ1-2 and V is TRBV5-1, with D possibly being TRBD1 (6 bases). Trimming removed 2 bases at V and 4 bases at J, with 12 bases between. The CDR3 sequence is 14 residues long. Germline V gene sequence: CDR1 SGHRS, CDR2 YFSETQ. CDR3 region: CASSFEGGRYGYTF. The CDR3 DNA follows: TGCGCCAGCAGCTTTGAGGGGGGCCGCTATGGCTACACCTTC.

This clonotype was counted ten times or more. CDR3 nucleotide sequence: TGTGCCAGCAGTGAGGGACAGGCCAACTCCTACGAGCAGTACTTC. Translation: CASSEGQANSYEQYF. The chain recombines TRBV6-5 with TRBJ2-7, with 8 bases lining up with TRBD1. The CDR3 sequence is 15 residues long. The V and J ends lost 5 bases and 0 bases, in that order; junction bases with no gene match: 6. Germline assignment: CDR1 MNHEY and CDR2 SVGAGI.

J is TRBJ2-7 and V is TRBV29-1; the D is unclear. The CDR3 has 13 residues. Trimming took off 2 bases at V and 0 bases at J, with 8 bases between the two ends. The germline gives CDR1 SQVTM, CDR2 ANQGSEA. CDR3: CSVELESSYEQYF. As DNA, the CDR3 is TGCAGCGTTGAATTGGAGAGCTCCTACGAGCAGTACTTC.

This clonotype was observed a few times. The gene calls are TRBV7-9 and TRBJ1-2, with TRBD1 as a possible D gene (6 bases). With 1 base removed from V and 6 bases from J, the gap between germline ends came to 12 bases. The germline V gene has CDR1 SEHNR and CDR2 FQNEAQ (reference sequence). This CDR3 is 14 amino acids long. CDR3 sequence reads: CASSLGRQDDGYTF. The DNA for the CDR3 is TGTGCCAGCAGCTTAGGACGACAGGATGATGGCTACACCTTC.

The chain couples TRBV7-9 to TRBJ2-2; D is perhaps TRBD1 (6 bases). Germline V gives CDR1 SEHNR, CDR2 FQNEAQ (reference sequence). V lost 5 bases and J 7 bases, leaving 17 bases between the germline ends. There are 15 residues in the CDR3. CDR3 bases: TGTGCCAGCAGCCGTCGACAGGTCATAAGCGGGGAGCTGTTTTTT. It codes for CASSRRQVISGELFF. Complete variable domain (other parts from reference TRBV7-9 and TRBJ2-2): DTGVSQNPRHKITKRGQNVTFRCDPISEHNRLYWYRQTLGQGPEFLTYFQNEAQLEKSRLLSDRFSAERPKGSFSTLEIQRTEQGDSAMYLCASSRRQVISGELFFGEGSRLTVL.

The CDR3 sequence is CASSDRKHYEKLFF. The CDR3 nucleotides read TGCGCCAGCAGCGACAGGAAGCATTACGAAAAACTGTTTTTT. V usage is TRBV5-1 and J usage is TRBJ1-4, with D possibly matching TRBD1 (6 bases). Between the trimmed V and J ends, which lost 4 bases and 8 bases, there was a span of 15 bases. The germline CDR1 and CDR2 sequences are SGHRS and YFSETQ. The CDR3 has 14 residues.

This clonotype was seen at least ten times. The chain recombines TRBV20-1 with TRBJ2-3; 12 positions agree with TRBD2. This CDR3 has 15 amino acids. Germline V gene sequence: CDR1 DFQATT, CDR2 SNEGSKA (reference sequence). V was clipped by 3 bases and J by 3 bases; unmatched bases: 4. The CDR3 region has the DNA TGCAGTGCTAGTGGACTAGCGGGGCGAACAGATACGCAGTATTTT. Translating it yields CSASGLAGRTDTQYF.

This clonotype has a handful of counts. The chain recombines TRBV10-3 with TRBJ2-3, with TRBD1 as a possible D gene (6 bases). Trimming stripped 4 bases from V and 3 bases from J, with 14 bases between. Germline-derived CDR1 and CDR2 are ENHRY and SYGVKD. The CDR3 is made up of 15 amino acids. CDR3 protein: CAISGGQGLTDTQYF. In DNA form, the CDR3 reads TGTGCCATCAGTGGCGGGCAGGGGTTAACAGATACGCAGTATTTT.

Only a few counts were recorded for this clonotype. This chain links TRBV20-1 with TRBJ2-2; 10 bases are a match to TRBD1. Germline lookup yields CDR1 DFQATT and CDR2 SNEGSKA (reference sequence). Germline trimming cut 1 base from V and 2 bases from J; bases unmatched to any gene: 4. The CDR3 spans 16 residues. CDR3 coding DNA: TGCAGTGCTAGAGCGACAGGGGGCGAAAACACCGGGGAGCTGTTTTTT. Amino acids: CSARATGGENTGELFF.

This clonotype appeared once. With a much larger clone just one base away, this may be a read error. V usage is TRBV20-1 and J usage is TRBJ1-5; the match to TRBD1 covers 12 bases. Germline CDR1 reads DFQATT; CDR2 reads SNEGSKA (reference sequence). The CDR3 has 16 amino acids. The V segment lost 1 base and the J segment 6 bases; nucleotides outside the gene matches: 7. DNA for the CDR3: TGCAGTGCTAGAGGTTGGGGACAGGGGGCGAGTCAGCCCCAGCATTTT. Protein product: CSARGWGQGASQPQHF.

This rearrangement joins TRBV20-1 to TRBJ2-7, with a weak D call TRBD1 (6 bases). Trimming took off 3 bases at V and 4 bases at J, with 16 bases between the two ends. The CDR3 length is 14 residues. CDR1 and CDR2 from the germline V gene are DFQATT and SNEGSKA (reference sequence). CDR3 sequence: CSASASQGRYEQYF. In DNA form, the CDR3 reads TGCAGTGCTAGTGCGTCACAGGGAAGATACGAGCAGTACTTC.